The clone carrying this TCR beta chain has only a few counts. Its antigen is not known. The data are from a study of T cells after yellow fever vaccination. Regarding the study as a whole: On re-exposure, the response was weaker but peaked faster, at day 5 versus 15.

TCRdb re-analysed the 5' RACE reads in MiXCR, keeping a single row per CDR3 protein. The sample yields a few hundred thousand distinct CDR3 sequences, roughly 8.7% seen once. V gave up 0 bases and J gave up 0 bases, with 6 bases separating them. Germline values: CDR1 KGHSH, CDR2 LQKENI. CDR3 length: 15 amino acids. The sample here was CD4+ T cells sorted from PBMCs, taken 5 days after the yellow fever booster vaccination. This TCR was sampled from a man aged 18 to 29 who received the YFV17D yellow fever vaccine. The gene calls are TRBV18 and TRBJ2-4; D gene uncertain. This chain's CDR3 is CASSPPSEAKNIQYF. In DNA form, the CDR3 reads TGTGCCAGCTCACCACCATCAGAAGCCAAAAACATTCAGTACTTC.